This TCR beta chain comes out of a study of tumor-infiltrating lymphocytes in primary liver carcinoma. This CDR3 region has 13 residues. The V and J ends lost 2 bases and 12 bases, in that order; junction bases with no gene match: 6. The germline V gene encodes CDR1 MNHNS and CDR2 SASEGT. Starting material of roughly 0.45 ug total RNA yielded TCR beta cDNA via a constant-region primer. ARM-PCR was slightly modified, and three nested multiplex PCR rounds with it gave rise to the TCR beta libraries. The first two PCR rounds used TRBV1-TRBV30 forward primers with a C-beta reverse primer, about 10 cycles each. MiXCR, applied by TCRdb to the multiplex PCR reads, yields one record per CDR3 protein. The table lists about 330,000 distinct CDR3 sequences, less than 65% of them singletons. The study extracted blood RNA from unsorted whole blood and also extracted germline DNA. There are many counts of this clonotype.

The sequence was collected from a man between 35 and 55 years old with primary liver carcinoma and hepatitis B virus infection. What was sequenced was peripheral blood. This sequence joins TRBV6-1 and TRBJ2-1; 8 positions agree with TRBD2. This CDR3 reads CASSESSSGRQFF. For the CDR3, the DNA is TGTGCCAGCAGTGAAAGTTCCAGCGGGAGGCAGTTCTTC.